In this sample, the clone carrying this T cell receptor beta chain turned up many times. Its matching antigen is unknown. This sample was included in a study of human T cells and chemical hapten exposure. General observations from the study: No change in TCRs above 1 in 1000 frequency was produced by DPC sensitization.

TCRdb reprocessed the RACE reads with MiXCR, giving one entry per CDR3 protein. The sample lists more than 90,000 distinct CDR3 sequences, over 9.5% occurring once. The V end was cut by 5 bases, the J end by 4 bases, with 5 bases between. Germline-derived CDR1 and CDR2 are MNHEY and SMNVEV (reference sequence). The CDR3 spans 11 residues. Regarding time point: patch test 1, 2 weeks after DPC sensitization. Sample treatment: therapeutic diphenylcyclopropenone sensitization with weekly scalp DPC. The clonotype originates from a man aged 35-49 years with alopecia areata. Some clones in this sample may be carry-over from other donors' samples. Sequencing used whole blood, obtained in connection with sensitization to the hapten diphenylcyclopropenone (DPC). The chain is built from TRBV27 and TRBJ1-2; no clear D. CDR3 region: CASSQGYGYTF. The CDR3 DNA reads TGTGCCAGCAGTCAAGGCTATGGCTACACCTTC.